The 8 T cell receptor beta chains in this list originate from one sample, sequenced in a study of cytotoxic CD8 clonotypes in ibrutinib-treated CLL. Sequenced by immunoSEQ multiplex PCR; TCRdb stores in-frame clones only, minus some. Here the sample spans around 140,000 clones, 70% to 80% being singletons. The sample consisted of PBMCs, taken after 12 months of ibrutinib treatment. These receptors came from a human donor with chronic lymphocytic leukemia.

This clone was seen only a few times. This rearrangement joins TRBV4-1 to TRBJ1-1; 7 nucleotides agree with TRBD1. This CDR3 region has 15 residues. The germline gives CDR1 MGHRA, CDR2 YSYEKL. Losses at the gene ends were 0 bases for V and 1 base for J; bases not matched to a gene: 2. The CDR3: CASSQEGTANTEAFF. The CDR3 DNA reads TGCGCCAGCAGCCAAGAGGGGACAGCGAACACTGAAGCTTTCTTT.

The V gene is TRBV5-1, the J gene TRBJ2-7; D unclear. In germline, CDR1 is SGHRS, CDR2 YFSETQ. The CDR3 consists of 13 residues. The V and J ends lost 4 bases and 2 bases respectively, with 10 bases between them. The CDR3 spells CASSPESTYEQYF. The CDR3 nucleotides read TGCGCCAGCAGCCCCGAGAGCACCTACGAGCAGTACTTC.

The rearrangement uses TRBV11-3 and TRBJ2-3; D is uncertain. This CDR3 is built from 13 residues. Germline lookup yields CDR1 SGHNT and CDR2 YENEEA. The germline V and J ends were trimmed by 2 bases and 4 bases, with 7 bases remaining between them. In nucleotides, the CDR3 is TGTGCCAGCAGCTTAAGGGTCCCAGATACGCAGTATTTT. Protein product: CASSLRVPDTQYF. The variable domain in full, completed from reference TRBV11-3 and TRBJ2-3, reads EAGVVQSPRYKIIEKKQPVAFWCNPISGHNTLYWYLQNLGQGPELLIRYENEEAVDDSQLPKDRFSAERLKGVDSTLKIQPAELGDSAVYLCASSLRVPDTQYFGPGTRLTVL.

The rearrangement joins TRBV11-2 to TRBJ2-7; D is undetermined. This CDR3 contains 17 residues. The germline V gene has CDR1 SGHAT and CDR2 FQNNGV. V gave up 4 bases and J gave up 2 bases, with 21 bases separating them. The CDR3 DNA reads TGTGCCAGCAGCTCCCCGCTGGCAACCGAAATCACCTACGAGCAGTACTTC. Protein product: CASSSPLATEITYEQYF.

This clone has more than one count but fewer than ten. The CDR3 loop reads CASSQGRTGPNEKLFF. In DNA, the CDR3 is TGCGCCAGCAGCCAAGGCCGGACAGGGCCTAATGAAAAACTGTTTTTT. The V call is TRBV4-1, the J call TRBJ1-4; TRBD1 matches 8 bases. Trimming removed 1 base from V and 3 bases from J; junction bases left unmatched: 4. The CDR3 length is 16 residues. The V gene's germline CDR1 is MGHRA and CDR2 YSYEKL.

The chain joins TRBV18 to TRBJ1-1; no clear D gene. The germline V and J ends were trimmed by 1 base and 1 base, with 7 bases remaining between them. This CDR3 spans 14 amino acids. CDR1 and CDR2 from the germline V gene are KGHSH and LQKENI. The DNA for the CDR3 is TGTGCCAGCTCACCACTGGCAGGGAACACTGAAGCTTTCTTT. Protein: CASSPLAGNTEAFF. Drawing the rest from reference TRBV18 and TRBJ1-1, the complete variable domain is NAGVMQNPRHLVRRRGQEARLRCSPMKGHSHVYWYRQLPEEGLKFMVYLQKENIIDESGMPKERFSAEFPKEGPSILRIQQVVRGDSAAYFCASSPLAGNTEAFFGQGTRLTVV.

This clone was seen once. The chain has TRBV2 and TRBJ2-5, with D perhaps assigned TRBD1 or TRBD2 (7 bases each). Germline CDR1 and CDR2: SNHLY and FYNNEI. Deletions cut 7 bases from V and 7 bases from J, with 16 bases between. This CDR3 spans 13 amino acids. CDR3 coding DNA: TGTGCCAGCACCAAAGACAGGGAGGGGACCCAGTACTTC. It yields the protein CASTKDREGTQYF.

The V gene is TRBV5-1, the J gene TRBJ2-1, with D tentatively TRBD1 (6 bases). Germline lookup yields CDR1 SGHRS and CDR2 YFSETQ. The CDR3 sequence is 14 residues long. Between the trimmed V and J ends, which lost 8 bases and 6 bases, there was a span of 18 bases. In DNA form, the CDR3 reads TGCGCCAGGAAACAGGGAACCGAGTCCAATGAGCAGTTCTTC. Translated: CARKQGTESNEQFF.